The TCR beta chain described here comes from a study of Graves' ophthalmopathy and Graves' hyperthyroidism. The V end was cut by 6 bases, the J end by 3 bases, with 9 bases between. The germline CDR1 and CDR2 sequences are SNHLY and FYNNEI. The CDR3 loop spans 13 amino acids. There are many counts of this clonotype. If patients had other autoimmune diseases, uncontrolled infections, pregnancy or lactation, they were excluded. A roughly 10 ml volume of fresh peripheral blood provided the PBMCs. Transcripts of RNA were the source for amplifying TCR beta CDR3 regions. First-round RT-PCR used HTBI primers; second-round multiplex PCR followed. TCRdb re-called the multiplex PCR reads through MiXCR, storing one row per CDR3 protein. The data show a few hundred thousand distinct CDR3 sequences, 20% to 25% seen once.

The sequenced material came from peripheral blood. The receptor was isolated from a woman under 30 with stable Graves' hyperthyroidism. V usage is TRBV2 and J usage is TRBJ1-5; no definite D call. CDR3 in amino acids: CASRGRANQPQHF. CDR3 nucleotide sequence: TGTGCCAGCAGAGGACGGGCCAATCAGCCCCAGCATTTT.